This T cell receptor beta chain was captured by sequencing in a study of beta chain features in type 1 diabetes. General study findings and limits: All four CD4+ subsets of Type 1 diabetes patients contained TCRB CDR3s that were moderately but significantly shorter.

All of the isolated RNA was reverse transcribed, so expressed TCRB transcripts were sequenced. Profiling relied on immunoSEQ multiplex PCR, and the TCRdb table lists in-frame clones only, not all of them. The table has some 350,000 clones, less than 15% seen once; the top ten hold 0.015%. V lost 5 bases and J lost 5; bases outside the gene matches: 6. This CDR3 spans 17 amino acids. Germline lookup yields CDR1 MNHEY and CDR2 SMNVEV (reference sequence). Worth noting for this clone: The antigen remains unidentified.

The sequenced material came from naive CD4+ T cells from blood. The sequence was obtained from a woman aged 18-35 years with type 1 diabetes. The chain joins TRBV27 to TRBJ2-2, with 15 bases identical to TRBD2. The CDR3 nucleotides read TGTGCCAGCAGTCCAGGGACTAGCGGGAGGAAAACCGGGGAGCTGTTTTTT. This gives the protein CASSPGTSGRKTGELFF.